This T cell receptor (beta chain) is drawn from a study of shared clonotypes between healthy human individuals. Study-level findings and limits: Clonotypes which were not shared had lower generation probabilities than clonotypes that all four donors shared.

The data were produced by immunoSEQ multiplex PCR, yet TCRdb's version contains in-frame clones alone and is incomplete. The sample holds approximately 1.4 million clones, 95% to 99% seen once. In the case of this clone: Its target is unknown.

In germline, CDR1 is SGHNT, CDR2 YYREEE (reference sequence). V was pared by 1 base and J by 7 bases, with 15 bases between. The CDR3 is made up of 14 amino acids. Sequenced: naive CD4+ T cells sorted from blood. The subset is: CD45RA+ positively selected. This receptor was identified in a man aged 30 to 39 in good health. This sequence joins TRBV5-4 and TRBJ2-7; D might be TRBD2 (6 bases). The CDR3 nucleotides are TGTGCCAGCAGCTTGCCGGGGGACCCTGGGGAGCAGTACTTC. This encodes CASSLPGDPGEQYF. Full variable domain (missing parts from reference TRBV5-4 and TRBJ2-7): ETGVTQSPTHLIKTRGQQVTLRCSSQSGHNTVSWYQQALGQGPQFIFQYYREEENGRGNFPPRFSGLQFPNYSSELNVNALELDDSALYLCASSLPGDPGEQYFGPGTRLTVT.